The rows below give T cell receptor beta chains drawn from one sample of a study of T cells in Graves' hyperthyroidism and ophthalmopathy. TCRdb re-called the multiplex PCR reads through MiXCR, storing one row per CDR3 protein. This sample has 300,000 to 350,000 distinct CDR3 sequences, with around a sixth found just once. Sequences were obtained from blood. These receptors were obtained from a man aged 30-40 years with Graves' hyperthyroidism. Both conserved end residues are part of each CDR3. D genes are given only for firm matches. Clone size, where shown, is once, few, many, or a class for clones that have expanded.

CDR3 protein: CAWSFPGEQYF
CDR3 DNA: TGTGCCTGGAGCTTCCCCGGCGAGCAGTACTTC
clone size: few
J gene: TRBJ2-7
V gene: TRBV30
D gene: -

CDR3 protein: CASSFGLAGVYEYF
CDR3 DNA: TGTGCCAGCAGTTTTGGGCTAGCGGGAGTTTACGAGTACTTC
clone size: many
J gene: TRBJ2-5
V gene: TRBV27
D gene: TRBD2

CDR3 protein: CASSDQITNTEAFF
CDR3 DNA: TGTGCCAGCAGTGATCAGATTACGAACACTGAAGCTTTCTTT
clone size: few
J gene: TRBJ1-1
V gene: TRBV25-1
D gene: -

CDR3 protein: CASSGWTSESYNEQFF
CDR3 DNA: TGTGCCAGCAGCGGTTGGACTAGCGAGTCCTACAATGAGCAGTTCTTC
clone size: -
J gene: TRBJ2-1
V gene: TRBV13
D gene: TRBD2

CDR3 protein: CASSLRGLFVGELFF
CDR3 DNA: TGTGCCAGCAGCTTAAGGGGACTATTTGTGGGGGAGCTGTTTTTT
clone size: many
J gene: TRBJ2-2
V gene: TRBV11-2
D gene: TRBD2

CDR3 protein: CASSPGRVQGYGYTF
CDR3 DNA: TGCGCCAGCAGCCCCGGGCGAGTGCAAGGCTATGGCTACACCTTC
clone size: -
J gene: TRBJ1-2
V gene: TRBV5-1
D gene: -

CDR3 protein: CASSQDVTMNTEAFF
CDR3 DNA: TGCGCCAGCAGCCAAGATGTGACCATGAACACTGAAGCTTTCTTT
clone size: few
J gene: TRBJ1-1
V gene: TRBV4-1
D gene: -

CDR3 protein: CAISEGGLGEQFF
CDR3 DNA: TGTGCCATCAGTGAGGGGGGACTGGGTGAGCAGTTCTTC
clone size: -
J gene: TRBJ2-1
V gene: TRBV10-3
D gene: -

CDR3 protein: CASSQPPKRELFF
CDR3 DNA: TGTGCCAGCAGTCAACCCCCAAAGAGGGAGCTGTTTTTT
clone size: many
J gene: TRBJ2-2
V gene: TRBV6-1
D gene: -

CDR3 protein: CSASQRGTGELFF
CDR3 DNA: TGCAGTGCTAGCCAGAGAGGCACCGGGGAGCTGTTTTTT
clone size: -
J gene: TRBJ2-2
V gene: TRBV20-1
D gene: -

CDR3 protein: CASSQDPPNSNQPQHF
CDR3 DNA: TGCGCCAGCAGCCAAGACCCACCCAATAGCAATCAGCCCCAGCATTTT
clone size: few
J gene: TRBJ1-5
V gene: TRBV4-1
D gene: -

CDR3 protein: CASSFAQTSYNEQFF
CDR3 DNA: TGCGCCAGCAGCTTTGCACAGACCTCCTACAATGAGCAGTTCTTC
clone size: -
J gene: TRBJ2-1
V gene: TRBV5-1
D gene: -

CDR3 protein: CASSATGDHYGYTF
CDR3 DNA: TGTGCCAGCAGCGCGACAGGGGATCACTATGGCTACACCTTC
clone size: many
J gene: TRBJ1-2
V gene: TRBV6-1
D gene: TRBD1

CDR3 protein: CASSLMWRLSYNEQFF
CDR3 DNA: TGTGCCAGCAGCTTAATGTGGCGGCTCTCCTACAATGAGCAGTTCTTC
clone size: many
J gene: TRBJ2-1
V gene: TRBV7-9
D gene: -

CDR3 protein: CASRSRGAGNTIYF
CDR3 DNA: TGTGCCAGCAGATCCAGGGGGGCGGGAAACACCATATATTTT
clone size: few
J gene: TRBJ1-3
V gene: TRBV27
D gene: TRBD1

CDR3 protein: CAFDLGQNYEQYF
CDR3 DNA: TGTGCCTTCGATTTAGGACAGAACTACGAGCAGTACTTC
clone size: many
J gene: TRBJ2-7
V gene: TRBV30
D gene: -

CDR3 protein: CATSVGSGEQFF
CDR3 DNA: TGTGCCACCAGCGTGGGTAGCGGCGAGCAGTTCTTC
clone size: -
J gene: TRBJ2-1
V gene: TRBV24-1
D gene: -

CDR3 protein: CASSYRQGLGANVLTF
CDR3 DNA: TGCGCCAGCAGCTACAGACAGGGACTTGGGGCCAACGTCCTGACTTTC
clone size: few
J gene: TRBJ2-6
V gene: TRBV5-1
D gene: -

CDR3 protein: CASSLSGRGLQETQYF
CDR3 DNA: TGTGCCAGCAGCTTATCTGGCCGGGGGCTCCAAGAGACCCAGTACTTC
clone size: few
J gene: TRBJ2-5
V gene: TRBV7-9
D gene: -

CDR3 protein: CASSVLFSDSYNEQFF
CDR3 DNA: TGTGCCAGCAGTGTACTTTTCTCCGACTCCTACAATGAGCAGTTCTTC
clone size: few
J gene: TRBJ2-1
V gene: TRBV6-1
D gene: -

CDR3 protein: CATGGGGGDTEAFF
CDR3 DNA: TGTGCCACCGGAGGGGGAGGGGGGGACACTGAAGCTTTCTTT
clone size: many
J gene: TRBJ1-1
V gene: TRBV10-3
D gene: -

CDR3 protein: CASSLAVSGETEAFF
CDR3 DNA: TGTGCCAGCAGTTTAGCTGTTTCAGGGGAGACTGAAGCTTTCTTT
clone size: many
J gene: TRBJ1-1
V gene: TRBV27
D gene: -

CDR3 protein: CASSFPTSNWGGGYTF
CDR3 DNA: TGTGCCAGCAGTTTTCCCACATCGAACTGGGGGGGGGGCTACACCTTC
clone size: many
J gene: TRBJ1-2
V gene: TRBV28
D gene: -

CDR3 protein: CASMDGGDYGYTF
CDR3 DNA: TGTGCCAGCATGGACGGGGGCGACTATGGCTACACCTTC
clone size: many
J gene: TRBJ1-2
V gene: TRBV28
D gene: -

CDR3 protein: CASSRGLAGGPYEQYF
CDR3 DNA: TGCGCCAGCAGCCGGGGACTAGCGGGAGGCCCCTACGAGCAGTACTTC
clone size: few
J gene: TRBJ2-7
V gene: TRBV5-1
D gene: TRBD2

CDR3 protein: CASSSPLSSGSTDEQFF
CDR3 DNA: TGTGCCAGCAGCTCGCCATTGTCTAGCGGGAGTACGGATGAGCAGTTCTTC
clone size: many
J gene: TRBJ2-1
V gene: TRBV11-2
D gene: TRBD2

CDR3 protein: CASGLPPPPGGRFRTDTQYF
CDR3 DNA: TGTGCTAGTGGTTTGCCCCCACCTCCGGGTGGGCGGTTTCGCACAGATACGCAGTATTTT
clone size: many
J gene: TRBJ2-3
V gene: TRBV12-5
D gene: -

CDR3 protein: CASTLNARLENTEAFF
CDR3 DNA: TGTGCCAGCACTCTCAACGCCCGGCTCGAGAACACTGAAGCTTTCTTT
clone size: -
J gene: TRBJ1-1
V gene: TRBV2
D gene: -

CDR3 protein: CASSLRGLAGSNTGELFF
CDR3 DNA: TGTGCCAGCAGCTTACGGGGACTAGCGGGAAGTAACACCGGGGAGCTGTTTTTT
clone size: few
J gene: TRBJ2-2
V gene: TRBV11-2
D gene: TRBD2

CDR3 protein: CSVATVYEQYF
CDR3 DNA: TGCAGCGTTGCTACGGTCTACGAGCAGTACTTC
clone size: many
J gene: TRBJ2-7
V gene: TRBV29-1
D gene: -

CDR3 protein: CSATSGAGSGNTIYF
CDR3 DNA: TGCAGCGCTACCTCCGGGGCCGGCTCTGGAAACACCATATATTTT
clone size: few
J gene: TRBJ1-3
V gene: TRBV29-1
D gene: -

CDR3 protein: CASRAYTLGGGNNQPQHF
CDR3 DNA: TGTGCCAGCAGGGCATATACCTTAGGGGGCGGTAACAATCAGCCCCAGCATTTT
clone size: many
J gene: TRBJ1-5
V gene: TRBV12-3/TRBV12-4
D gene: TRBD1

CDR3 protein: CASSQVFRDPGPQQYF
CDR3 DNA: TGCGCCAGCAGCCAAGTGTTCCGGGACCCGGGACCCCAGCAGTACTTC
clone size: -
J gene: TRBJ2-7
V gene: TRBV4-1
D gene: -

CDR3 protein: CAGSWLGARNNEQFF
CDR3 DNA: TGTGCCGGCAGCTGGCTAGGGGCCAGGAACAATGAGCAGTTCTTC
clone size: few
J gene: TRBJ2-1
V gene: TRBV7-8
D gene: -

CDR3 protein: CSARDLRDSNQPQHF
CDR3 DNA: TGCAGTGCTAGAGATCTGCGGGATAGCAATCAGCCCCAGCATTTT
clone size: -
J gene: TRBJ1-5
V gene: TRBV20-1
D gene: -

CDR3 protein: CASSSGQGWNSPLHF
CDR3 DNA: TGTGCCAGCAGCTCGGGACAGGGATGGAATTCACCCCTCCACTTT
clone size: -
J gene: TRBJ1-6
V gene: TRBV5-4
D gene: TRBD1

CDR3 protein: CASSAQGVDQPQHF
CDR3 DNA: TGTGCCAGCAGCGCGCAGGGTGTGGATCAGCCCCAGCATTTT
clone size: -
J gene: TRBJ1-5
V gene: TRBV12-3/TRBV12-4
D gene: -

CDR3 protein: CASSPGTGVNEQYF
CDR3 DNA: TGTGCCAGCTCACCAGGGACAGGGGTCAACGAGCAGTACTTC
clone size: few
J gene: TRBJ2-7
V gene: TRBV18
D gene: TRBD1

CDR3 protein: CATTPGGGSFDEQFF
CDR3 DNA: TGTGCCACCACCCCGGGGGGCGGGAGCTTTGATGAGCAGTTCTTC
clone size: few
J gene: TRBJ2-1
V gene: TRBV15
D gene: -

CDR3 protein: CASSSTPGRNEQSF
CDR3 DNA: TGTGCCAGCAGCTCCACACCGGGGCGCAATGAGCAGTCCTTC
clone size: -
J gene: TRBJ2-1
V gene: TRBV5-5
D gene: -

CDR3 protein: CASSTDSGETQYF
CDR3 DNA: TGCGCCAGCAGCACAGACAGTGGTGAGACCCAGTACTTC
clone size: many
J gene: TRBJ2-5
V gene: TRBV5-1
D gene: -

CDR3 protein: CASSLILAAHSTDTQYF
CDR3 DNA: TGTGCCAGCAGCTTGATACTAGCGGCCCACAGCACAGATACGCAGTATTTT
clone size: -
J gene: TRBJ2-3
V gene: TRBV7-3
D gene: TRBD2

CDR3 protein: CASSALGSGETQYF
CDR3 DNA: TGTGCCAGCAGTGCCCTAGGCAGCGGAGAGACCCAGTACTTC
clone size: many
J gene: TRBJ2-5
V gene: TRBV2
D gene: -

CDR3 protein: CASSFIAGGYNEQFF
CDR3 DNA: TGCGCCAGCAGCTTCATAGCGGGAGGTTACAATGAGCAGTTCTTC
clone size: many
J gene: TRBJ2-1
V gene: TRBV5-1
D gene: TRBD2

CDR3 protein: CASSPRQGQGYEQYF
CDR3 DNA: TGTGCCAGCAGTCCTAGACAGGGGCAGGGCTACGAGCAGTACTTC
clone size: few
J gene: TRBJ2-7
V gene: TRBV27
D gene: TRBD1

CDR3 protein: CATSVGTSGRNEQFF
CDR3 DNA: TGTGCCACCAGTGTGGGGACTAGCGGGAGGAATGAGCAGTTCTTC
clone size: many
J gene: TRBJ2-1
V gene: TRBV24-1
D gene: TRBD2

CDR3 protein: CSARSGTSGLNEQFF
CDR3 DNA: TGCAGTGCTAGATCCGGGACTAGCGGCCTCAATGAGCAGTTCTTC
clone size: -
J gene: TRBJ2-1
V gene: TRBV20-1
D gene: TRBD2

CDR3 protein: CASSLVPLITTYEQYF
CDR3 DNA: TGTGCCAGCAGCTTGGTTCCATTAATAACAACCTACGAGCAGTACTTC
clone size: many
J gene: TRBJ2-7
V gene: TRBV11-2
D gene: -

CDR3 protein: CSVVGPAFGPYEQYF
CDR3 DNA: TGCAGCGTTGTCGGGCCCGCTTTCGGACCATACGAGCAGTACTTC
clone size: many
J gene: TRBJ2-7
V gene: TRBV29-1
D gene: -

CDR3 protein: CASSSWGDSSGANVLTF
CDR3 DNA: TGTGCCAGCAGCTCCTGGGGGGATTCCTCTGGGGCCAACGTCCTGACTTTC
clone size: once
J gene: TRBJ2-6
V gene: TRBV11-3
D gene: -

CDR3 protein: CASSPDRASERESDTGELFF
CDR3 DNA: TGTGCCAGCAGCCCGGACAGGGCATCGGAGCGGGAGTCGGACACCGGGGAGCTGTTTTTT
clone size: many
J gene: TRBJ2-2
V gene: TRBV28
D gene: -

CDR3 protein: CASSAPAIDNEQFF
CDR3 DNA: TGTGCCAGCAGCGCCCCTGCGATCGACAATGAGCAGTTCTTC
clone size: many
J gene: TRBJ2-1
V gene: TRBV28
D gene: -

CDR3 protein: CASSSLGTSGANVLTF
CDR3 DNA: TGCGCCAGCAGCTCGCTGGGGACGTCTGGGGCCAACGTCCTGACTTTC
clone size: -
J gene: TRBJ2-6
V gene: TRBV5-1
D gene: -

CDR3 protein: CSARDPETSGGTDTQYF
CDR3 DNA: TGCAGTGCTAGAGATCCCGAGACTAGCGGAGGCACAGATACGCAGTATTTT
clone size: few
J gene: TRBJ2-3
V gene: TRBV20-1
D gene: TRBD2

CDR3 protein: CASSDKGPYGYTF
CDR3 DNA: TGTGCCAGCAGTGATAAGGGTCCCTATGGCTACACCTTC
clone size: many
J gene: TRBJ1-2
V gene: TRBV2
D gene: -

CDR3 protein: CASSQAGVVNQPQHF
CDR3 DNA: TGCGCCAGCAGCCAAGCGGGGGTGGTCAATCAGCCCCAGCATTTT
clone size: few
J gene: TRBJ1-5
V gene: TRBV4-1
D gene: -

CDR3 protein: CASSGGGYGTDTQYF
CDR3 DNA: TGTGCCAGCAGCGGAGGGGGCTACGGGACAGATACGCAGTATTTT
clone size: -
J gene: TRBJ2-3
V gene: TRBV9
D gene: TRBD1

CDR3 protein: CASGSGSYNEQFF
CDR3 DNA: TGTGCCAGCGGTAGTGGCTCCTACAATGAGCAGTTCTTC
clone size: many
J gene: TRBJ2-1
V gene: TRBV2
D gene: -

CDR3 protein: CSASRESLAGDTQYF
CDR3 DNA: TGCAGTGCTAGTCGTGAGAGTTTGGCCGGAGATACGCAGTATTTT
clone size: many
J gene: TRBJ2-3
V gene: TRBV20-1
D gene: -

CDR3 protein: CASSQGGRLNTEAFF
CDR3 DNA: TGCGCCAGCAGCCAAGGGGGGCGGCTGAACACTGAAGCTTTCTTT
clone size: -
J gene: TRBJ1-1
V gene: TRBV4-1
D gene: -